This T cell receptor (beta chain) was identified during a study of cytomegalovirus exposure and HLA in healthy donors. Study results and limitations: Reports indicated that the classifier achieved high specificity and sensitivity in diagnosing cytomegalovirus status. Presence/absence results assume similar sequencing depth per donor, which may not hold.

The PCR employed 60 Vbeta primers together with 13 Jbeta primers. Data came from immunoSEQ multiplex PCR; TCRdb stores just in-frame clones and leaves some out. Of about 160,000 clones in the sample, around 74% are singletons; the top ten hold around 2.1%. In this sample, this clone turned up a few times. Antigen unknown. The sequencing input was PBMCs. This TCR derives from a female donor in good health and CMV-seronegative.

The CDR3 sequence: CASRRTGGVRNEQFF. The CDR3 bases are TGTGCCAGCCGAAGGACAGGGGGTGTACGCAATGAGCAGTTCTTC. The chain employs TRBV6-5 and TRBJ2-1, with 10 bases lining up with TRBD1. The CDR3 loop spans 15 amino acids. The V and J ends lost 8 bases and 6 bases, in that order; junction bases with no gene match: 10. Germline V gene data show CDR1 as MNHEY and CDR2 as SVGAGI.